Listed below are T cell receptor beta chains from one sample, sequenced in a study of identical twins. TCRdb used MiXCR to reprocess the 5' RACE reads, holding one entry per CDR3 protein. Among about 250,000 distinct CDR3 sequences listed, 7.5% were seen once. These same records also appear under a second study, on yellow fever vaccine responses in identical twins.

The sequenced material came from CD8+ T cells sorted from blood. Source of these receptors: a woman in her late teens or twenties in good health. The CDR3 runs from the conserved cysteine through the conserved F or W. Each record gives: V gene, J gene, CDR3 length, clone size, D gene, CDR3 protein, CDR3 DNA. The D gene is left open where the match is weak. Rows may omit the clone size; those that give it use once, few, many or a size class.

TRBV27	TRBJ2-2	15	few	.	CASSLVGFGTGELFF	TGTGCCAGCAGTTTAGTGGGGTTTGGCACCGGGGAGCTGTTTTTT
TRBV7-9	TRBJ2-3	15	.	.	CASSRTGRRADTQYF	TGTGCCAGCAGCCGAACGGGACGGAGGGCAGATACGCAGTATTTT
TRBV25-1	TRBJ2-1	17	.	.	CASSDYRGGLTYNEQFF	TGTGCCAGCAGTGACTATAGGGGAGGCCTAACCTACAATGAGCAGTTCTTC
TRBV12-3/TRBV12-4	TRBJ2-5	12	many	.	CASGPSWETQYF	TGTGCCAGCGGCCCATCTTGGGAGACCCAGTACTTC
TRBV20-1	TRBJ2-5	14	few	TRBD2	CSASWASGQETQYF	TGCAGTGCTAGTTGGGCTAGCGGGCAAGAGACCCAGTACTTC
TRBV7-9	TRBJ1-2	15	few	.	CASSPGYGKDYGYTF	TGTGCCAGCAGCCCGGGGTATGGAAAGGACTATGGCTACACCTTC
TRBV7-9	TRBJ2-7	13	few	.	CASSFEGIYEQYF	TGTGCCAGCAGCTTTGAGGGAATCTACGAGCAGTACTTC
TRBV4-1	TRBJ1-6	14	few	.	CASSPPGRGSPLHF	TGCGCCAGCAGCCCCCCAGGACGGGGTTCACCCCTCCACTTT
TRBV6-1	TRBJ2-3	15	few	TRBD1	CASSEGQGASDTQYF	TGTGCCAGCAGTGAGGGTCAGGGGGCGTCGGATACGCAGTATTTT
TRBV12-3/TRBV12-4	TRBJ1-1	15	many	.	CASSPPVLPNTEAFF	TGTGCCAGCAGTCCCCCGGTCTTACCGAACACTGAAGCTTTCTTT
TRBV10-3	TRBJ2-5	13	few	TRBD1	CAIRDRGMETQYF	TGTGCCATCCGGGACAGGGGGATGGAGACCCAGTACTTC
TRBV11-1	TRBJ1-4	18	.	.	CASSPSVGRAATNEKLFF	TGTGCCAGCAGCCCGAGCGTGGGCAGGGCAGCAACTAATGAAAAACTGTTTTTT
TRBV12-3/TRBV12-4	TRBJ1-2	11	many	.	CASSLGYGYTF	TGTGCCAGCAGTTTAGGCTATGGCTACACCTTC
TRBV20-1	TRBJ1-1	12	many	.	CSAPVGNTEAFF	TGCAGTGCCCCGGTTGGGAACACTGAAGCTTTCTTT
TRBV5-5	TRBJ2-1	15	few	TRBD1	CASRLRDRGVDEQFF	TGTGCCAGCAGACTCCGGGACAGGGGAGTGGATGAGCAGTTCTTC
TRBV28	TRBJ1-2	15	.	TRBD1	CASSRYRGRNYGYTF	TGTGCCAGCAGCCGATACAGGGGGCGTAACTATGGCTACACCTTC
TRBV12-3/TRBV12-4	TRBJ2-5	13	.	.	CASSSGGQETQNF	TGTGCCAGCAGTTCCGGCGGGCAAGAGACCCAGAACTTC
TRBV4-1	TRBJ2-1	12	.	.	CASGGGANEQFF	TGCGCCAGTGGGGGGGGGGCAAATGAGCAGTTCTTC
TRBV7-9	TRBJ2-7	16	.	TRBD2	CASSSQTSARSYEQYF	TGTGCCAGCAGCTCCCAGACTAGCGCCAGATCGTACGAGCAGTACTTC
TRBV3-1	TRBJ1-1	14	.	.	CASSPDKVNTEAFF	TGTGCCAGCAGCCCGGACAAGGTGAACACTGAAGCTTTCTTT
TRBV7-8	TRBJ2-1	14	.	TRBD1	CASSPRDRVDEQFF	TGTGCCAGCAGCCCCCGGGACAGGGTTGATGAGCAGTTCTTC
TRBV7-9	TRBJ2-3	16	many	TRBD1	CASSFTRDRGLDTQYF	TGTGCCAGCAGCTTTACCCGGGACAGGGGGCTTGATACGCAGTATTTT
TRBV4-1	TRBJ2-1	18	many	TRBD2	CASSQDQLAGGKNNEQFF	TGCGCCAGCAGCCAAGACCAGCTAGCGGGAGGGAAGAACAATGAGCAGTTCTTC
TRBV5-1	TRBJ2-5	13	few	.	CASRTMGEETQYF	TGCGCCAGCAGGACTATGGGGGAAGAGACCCAGTACTTC
TRBV10-3	TRBJ1-1	13	many	.	CAISGQPNTEAFF	TGTGCCATCAGTGGGCAGCCGAACACTGAAGCTTTCTTT
TRBV12-3/TRBV12-4	TRBJ2-1	16	few	.	CASSPFSGGVFNEQFF	TGTGCCAGCTCGCCCTTTTCGGGGGGCGTTTTCAATGAGCAGTTCTTC
TRBV20-1	TRBJ2-3	17	many	TRBD1	CSARAPGGSLSTDTQYF	TGCAGTGCTAGAGCACCAGGGGGATCCCTTAGCACAGATACGCAGTATTTT